This TCR beta chain was identified in a study of cytotoxic CD8 clonotypes in ibrutinib-treated CLL. Study-wide background: Of a cohort that held ten to twelve relapsed/refractory and some 15 treatment-naive patients, roughly 18 were IGHV unmutated. A median 12 months of treatment, range 6 to 36, preceded the collection of response samples.

In regard to this clone: Its antigen remains unidentified.

General study results and limits: There were few public clonotypes, and on treatment they contracted or stayed stable.

The method was immunoSEQ multiplex PCR; TCRdb's version includes in-frame clones alone and lacks a portion of them. The table has under 200,000 clones, approximately 77% seen once. The V end was cut by 6 bases, the J end by 2 bases, with 15 bases between. This CDR3 contains 15 residues. Germline V gene data show CDR1 as MDHEN and CDR2 as SYDVKM. The V call is TRBV28, the J call TRBJ2-3; D ambiguous. The source of this sequence is a human donor with chronic lymphocytic leukemia. The starting material was PBMCs, obtained after 12 months of ibrutinib treatment. The CDR3 sequence is CASSPGFTATDTQYF. The CDR3 coding sequence is TGTGCCAGCAGCCCTGGGTTCACCGCCACAGATACGCAGTATTTT.